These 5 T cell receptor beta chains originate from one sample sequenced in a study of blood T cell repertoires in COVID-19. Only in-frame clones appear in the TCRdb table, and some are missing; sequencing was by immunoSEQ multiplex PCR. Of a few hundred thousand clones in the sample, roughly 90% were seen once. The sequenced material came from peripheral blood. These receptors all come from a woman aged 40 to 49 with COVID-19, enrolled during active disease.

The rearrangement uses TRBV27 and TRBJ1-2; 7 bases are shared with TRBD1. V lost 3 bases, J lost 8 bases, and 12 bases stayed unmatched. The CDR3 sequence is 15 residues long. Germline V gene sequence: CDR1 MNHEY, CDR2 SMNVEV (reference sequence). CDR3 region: CASSFSTDRPGGYTF. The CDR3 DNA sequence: TGTGCCAGCAGTTTCTCTACGGACAGGCCCGGAGGCTACACCTTC.

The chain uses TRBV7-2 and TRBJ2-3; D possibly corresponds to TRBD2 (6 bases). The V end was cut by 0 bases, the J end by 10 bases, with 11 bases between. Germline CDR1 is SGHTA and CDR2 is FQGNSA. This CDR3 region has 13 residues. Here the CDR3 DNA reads TGTGCCAGCAGCTTAGCCCCGGGGACTGCGCAGTATTTT. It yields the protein CASSLAPGTAQYF.

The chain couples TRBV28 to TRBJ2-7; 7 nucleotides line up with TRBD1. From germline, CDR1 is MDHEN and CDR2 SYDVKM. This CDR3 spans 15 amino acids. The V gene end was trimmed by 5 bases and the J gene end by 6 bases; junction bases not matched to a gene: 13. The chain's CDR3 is CASSPETGPFSEQYF. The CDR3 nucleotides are TGTGCCAGCAGTCCCGAGACAGGGCCCTTTTCCGAGCAGTACTTC. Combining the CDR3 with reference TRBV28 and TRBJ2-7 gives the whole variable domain DVKVTQSSRYLVKRTGEKVFLECVQDMDHENMFWYRQDPGLGLRLIYFSYDVKMKEKGDIPEGYSVSREKKERFSLILESASTNQTSMYLCASSPETGPFSEQYFGPGTRLTVT.

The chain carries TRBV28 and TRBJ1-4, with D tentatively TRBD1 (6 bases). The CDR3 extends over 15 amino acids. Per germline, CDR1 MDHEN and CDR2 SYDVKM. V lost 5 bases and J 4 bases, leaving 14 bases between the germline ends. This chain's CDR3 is CASSPLGRGNEKLFF. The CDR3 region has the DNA TGTGCCAGCAGTCCTCTTGGCAGGGGTAATGAAAAACTGTTTTTT.

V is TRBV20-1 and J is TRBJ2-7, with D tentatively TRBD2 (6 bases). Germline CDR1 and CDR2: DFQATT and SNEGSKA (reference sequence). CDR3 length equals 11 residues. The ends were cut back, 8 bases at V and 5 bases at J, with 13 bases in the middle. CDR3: CSMGGIDEQYF. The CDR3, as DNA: TGCAGTATGGGGGGTATCGACGAGCAGTACTTC.